The 14 T cell receptor beta chains in this list originate from one sample, sequenced in a study of CD8 T cells in Susac syndrome. A quantity of about 0.5 to 1 ug RNA underwent reverse transcription using random hexamers. TCRdb reprocessed the immunoSEQ multiplex PCR reads with MiXCR, giving one entry per CDR3 protein. This table holds 200,000 to 300,000 distinct CDR3 sequences, 90% to 97% found once. The sequenced sample was CD4+ T cells from PBMCs. The receptors come from a human donor with Susac syndrome.

The rearrangement links TRBV7-9 to TRBJ2-3, with 11 bases lining up with TRBD2. V shed 4 bases, J shed 1 base, and the junction held 7 bases outside the gene matches. The CDR3 covers 17 residues. From germline, CDR1 is SEHNR and CDR2 FQNEAQ (reference sequence). The CDR3 coding sequence is TGTGCCAGCAGCTCAGGGACTAGCGGATATCGCACAGATACGCAGTATTTT. It specifies CASSSGTSGYRTDTQYF.

The CDR3 loop reads CSVEDRKGADEQYF. DNA of the CDR3: TGCAGCGTTGAAGATCGGAAGGGGGCGGACGAGCAGTACTTC. The chain links TRBV29-1 to TRBJ2-7, with 7 bases matching TRBD1. The CDR3 is 14 residues long. The ends lost 0 bases at V and 5 bases at J; junction bases unmatched: 7. Germline CDR1 is SQVTM and CDR2 is ANQGSEA.

The chain recombines TRBV20-1 with TRBJ2-3; unclear D gene. The germline V gene has CDR1 DFQATT and CDR2 SNEGSKA (reference sequence). With 3 bases removed from V and 0 bases from J, the gap between germline ends came to 4 bases. This CDR3 region has 12 residues. In DNA, the CDR3 is TGCAGTGCTAGGCCTAGCACAGATACGCAGTATTTT. Its translation is CSARPSTDTQYF.

The V gene is TRBV6-5, the J gene TRBJ1-2; 8 positions agree with TRBD1. V trimming: 5 bases; J trimming: 8 bases; junction bases outside the gene matches: 7. The CDR3 runs to 13 residues. The germline V gene encodes CDR1 MNHEY and CDR2 SVGAGI. CDR3 nucleotide sequence: TGTGCCAGCAGTCTTGACAGGGGTCGGGGCTACACCTTC. This sequence encodes CASSLDRGRGYTF.

The chain is built from TRBV20-1 and TRBJ1-2; possibly TRBD1 for D (6 bases). Germline assignment: CDR1 DFQATT and CDR2 SNEGSKA (reference sequence). CDR3 length equals 11 residues. V dropped 4 bases and J dropped 6 bases, with 9 bases sitting between them. The CDR3 here is CSATRQDGYTF. The CDR3 nucleotides read TGCAGTGCTACCCGACAGGATGGCTACACCTTC.

The genes are TRBV27 and TRBJ2-7; D unclear. This CDR3 region has 14 residues. CDR1 MNHEY and CDR2 SMNVEV come from the germline V gene (reference sequence). The V end was cut by 2 bases, the J end by 2 bases, with 10 bases between. The CDR3 here is CASSLRAGPYEQYF. The DNA of the CDR3 is TGTGCCAGCAGTTTACGGGCCGGACCCTACGAGCAGTACTTC.

The J gene is TRBJ2-1, the V gene TRBV6-6, with D tentatively TRBD1 or TRBD2 (5 bases each). The germline V gene has CDR1 MNHNY and CDR2 SVGAGI (reference sequence). The CDR3 totals 14 residues. The V gene lost 5 bases and the J gene lost 5 bases, with 13 bases spanning the gap. This CDR3 reads CASSTPGPNNEQFF. CDR3 nucleotides: TGTGCCAGCAGTACTCCGGGACCAAACAATGAGCAGTTCTTC.

This chain links TRBV5-1 with TRBJ2-7; 8 positions agree with TRBD1. Germline CDR1 is SGHRS and CDR2 is YFSETQ. The CDR3 length is 16 residues. J lost 3 bases, V lost 4 bases, and 12 bases had no gene match. The CDR3 is CASSVQPQGVFYEQYF. In DNA form, the CDR3 reads TGCGCCAGCAGCGTTCAACCACAGGGGGTCTTCTACGAGCAGTACTTC.

This sequence joins TRBV20-1 and TRBJ1-3; unclear D gene. Germline assignment: CDR1 DFQATT and CDR2 SNEGSKA (reference sequence). V lost 0 bases and J lost 0, with 6 bases in between. The CDR3 extends over 14 amino acids. CDR3 sequence (DNA): TGCAGTGCTAGAGACTCGAGCTCTGGAAACACCATATATTTT. Translating it yields CSARDSSSGNTIYF.

CDR3 residues: CASSPRGGDAGELFF. The CDR3 bases are TGCGCCAGCAGCCCGCGTGGAGGGGACGCCGGGGAGCTGTTTTTT. The rearrangement links TRBV5-1 to TRBJ2-2; D possibly corresponds to TRBD2 (6 bases). V was trimmed by 4 bases and J by 6 bases, leaving 16 bases between them. Germline CDR1 is SGHRS and CDR2 is YFSETQ. The CDR3 spans 15 residues.

This clonotype was observed once. The chain joins TRBV18 to TRBJ2-2; weak D call: TRBD2 (6 bases). This CDR3 is 14 amino acids long. Between the trimmed V and J ends, which lost 3 bases and 1 base, there was a span of 6 bases. The V gene's germline CDR1 is KGHSH and CDR2 LQKENI. This CDR3 reads CASSPRENTGELFF. CDR3 coding DNA: TGTGCCAGCTCACCGCGGGAGAACACCGGGGAGCTGTTTTTT.

V usage is TRBV29-1 and J usage is TRBJ2-7, with a weak D call TRBD1 (6 bases). The CDR3 is 12 residues long. V dropped 4 bases and J dropped 6 bases, with 13 bases sitting between them. CDR1 is SQVTM and CDR2 is ANQGSEA in the germline V gene. In nucleotides, the CDR3 is TGCAGCGTTGTTAGGGGGATGGGCGAGCAGTACTTC. Translated, it gives CSVVRGMGEQYF.

In nucleotides, the CDR3 is TGTGCCAGCAGCCCGGGGTACAGCCGGATTTCTGGGGCCAACGTCCTGACTTTC. Its translation is CASSPGYSRISGANVLTF. The chain employs TRBV7-8 and TRBJ2-6; D might be TRBD2 (5 bases). CDR1 is SGHVS and CDR2 is FQNEAQ in the germline V gene. V lost 5 bases and J 1 base, leaving 18 bases between the germline ends. The CDR3 covers 18 residues.

V gene TRBV9 combines with J gene TRBJ2-1; a weak D match, TRBD2 (6 bases). From germline, CDR1 is SGDLS and CDR2 YYNGEE. V shed 0 bases and J shed 8 bases, with 12 bases lying between them. CDR3 length: 14 amino acids. The CDR3 reads CASSVVTGVDEQFF. CDR3 DNA sequence: TGTGCCAGCAGCGTAGTGACGGGAGTGGATGAGCAGTTCTTC. Full variable domain (remainder filled in from reference TRBV9 and TRBJ2-1): DSGVTQTPKHLITATGQRVTLRCSPRSGDLSVYWYQQSLDQGLQFLIQYYNGEERAKGNILERFSAQQFPDLHSELNLSSLELGDSALYFCASSVVTGVDEQFFGPGTRLTVL.